This T cell receptor beta chain was sequenced for a study of blood T cell repertoires in COVID-19. Study-level background: From the United States, Italy and Spain came samples of acute and convalescent COVID-19. Nucleic acid was either cDNA or gDNA, and it came from T cells, B-cell-depleted T cells, or PBMCs.

V lost 7 bases, J lost 5 bases, and 17 bases lay in between. This CDR3 spans 14 amino acids. CDR1 is MRHNA and CDR2 is SNTAGT in the germline V gene. As processed by the authors: Cell counts per sample came from amplifying reference gene primers. The table came from immunoSEQ multiplex PCR; TCRdb's copy has only in-frame clones and leaves some out. The DNA gave D and trimming, while V, J and clone size come from that table. The profile shows around 150,000 clones, about four fifths of them singletons. The sequencing sample was made of peripheral blood. The sequence came from a man between 60 and 75 years old with active or convalescent COVID-19. The chain combines TRBV6-4 with TRBJ1-2; D call uncertain. CDR3 nucleotide sequence: TGTGCCAGCACCCCGGAAGCGGGGTCTTATGGCTACACCTTC. It encodes CASTPEAGSYGYTF.